The 6 T cell receptor beta chains presented below share a single source sample, sequenced in a study of Ad26.COV2.S vaccination and SARS-CoV-2 variants. The assay was immunoSEQ multiplex PCR, and TCRdb's table has in-frame clones only and misses some. Among some 390,000 clones listed, around nine tenths were seen once. The treatment denotes: roughly 18 received Ad26.COV2.S at low or high dose, single or two shots; about 5 received placebo; per-sample allocation not given. Day 63 following the first vaccine or placebo injection was when the samples were taken. The sample in question was peripheral blood, obtained in a trial of Ad26.COV2.S vaccine versus placebo. The source is a person between 18 and 65 years old who received the Ad26.COV2.S COVID-19 vaccine or a placebo.

CDR3 nucleotide sequence: TGTGCCAGCAGCTTAGGGACAGGGGGCTATGAGCAGTTCTTC. Translation: CASSLGTGGYEQFF. The V and J genes are TRBV11-2 and TRBJ2-1, with 11 positions matching TRBD1. The CDR3 length is 14 residues. The V gene's germline CDR1 is SGHAT and CDR2 FQNNGV. V lost 1 base to trimming and J lost 8 bases; unmatched junction nucleotides: 1.

The chain carries TRBV11-2 and TRBJ2-1; D is unresolved. The CDR3 consists of 13 residues. With 2 bases removed from V and 7 bases from J, the gap between germline ends came to 9 bases. Germline lookup yields CDR1 SGHAT and CDR2 FQNNGV. CDR3: CASSLSVENEQFF. The CDR3 bases are TGTGCCAGCAGCTTATCTGTGGAAAATGAGCAGTTCTTC.

The V call is TRBV6-1, the J call TRBJ1-2; D is uncertain. Germline V gene sequence: CDR1 MNHNS, CDR2 SASEGT. Trimming left V 0 bases short and J 4 bases short, with 6 bases between. This CDR3 is 13 amino acids long. CDR3: CASSEANIYGYTF. The CDR3, as DNA: TGTGCCAGCAGTGAAGCGAACATCTATGGCTACACCTTC.

This clone has just one count. This chain joins TRBV5-4 and TRBJ2-1; 7 positions match TRBD2. The V segment lost 1 base and the J segment 4 bases; nucleotides outside the gene matches: 5. The CDR3 runs 15 residues. Germline lookup yields CDR1 SGHNT and CDR2 YYREEE (reference sequence). The CDR3 DNA reads as TGTGCCAGCAGCTTGCCGGCGGGGGAATACAATGAGCAGTTCTTC. Translation: CASSLPAGEYNEQFF.

The V call is TRBV7-9, the J call TRBJ2-1, with 10 nucleotides matching TRBD1. The CDR3 runs 14 residues. Per the germline V gene, CDR1 is SEHNR and CDR2 is FQNEAQ (reference sequence). The V and J ends lost 5 bases and 3 bases, in that order; junction bases with no gene match: 1. CDR3 in amino acids: CASSGQGGYNEQFF. The CDR3 region has the DNA TGTGCCAGCAGCGGACAGGGGGGCTACAATGAGCAGTTCTTC. The full variable domain, its missing parts supplied by reference TRBV7-9 and TRBJ2-1, is DTGVSQNPRHKITKRGQNVTFRCDPISEHNRLYWYRQTLGQGPEFLTYFQNEAQLEKSRLLSDRFSAERPKGSFSTLEIQRTEQGDSAMYLCASSGQGGYNEQFFGPGTRLTVL.

CDR3 sequence (DNA): TGTGCCAGCAGTTACTCGTACGGGAACTATGGCTACACCTTC. It translates to CASSYSYGNYGYTF. This chain links TRBV6-5 with TRBJ1-2; D unresolved. The germline V and J ends were trimmed by 0 bases and 2 bases, with 7 bases remaining between them. The CDR3 spans 14 residues. Germline loops: CDR1 MNHEY, CDR2 SVGAGI.